This entry lists 22 T cell receptor beta chains sequenced from one sample in a study of shared clonotypes between healthy human individuals. Sequenced by immunoSEQ multiplex PCR; TCRdb stores in-frame clones only, minus some. The top ten clones hold 1.7% of a sample with roughly 2.1 million clones, 85% to 95% of them seen once. Naive CD8 cells lacked CD45RO, underwent positive selection for CCR7 and left out terminally differentiated effector memory CD45RA+ cells. The sequencing sample was made of naive CD8+ T cells from PBMCs. The receptors were sampled from a man in his late teens or twenties in good health. Some clones in this sample may be carry-over from other donors' samples.

The V gene is TRBV19, the J gene TRBJ2-4; D perhaps matches TRBD1 (5 bases). Looked up from germline, CDR1 is LNHDA and CDR2 is SQIVND (reference sequence). CDR3 length: 16 residues. With 1 base removed from V and 8 bases from J, the gap between germline ends came to 18 bases. The CDR3 loop is CASSIGSGRGVDIQYF. Written as DNA, the CDR3 is TGTGCCAGTAGTATAGGATCTGGTAGGGGCGTAGACATTCAGTACTTC.

This rearrangement joins TRBV27 to TRBJ2-3; D not resolved. This CDR3 comprises 15 residues. Trimming left V 5 bases short and J 1 base short, with 13 bases between. CDR1 and CDR2 from the germline V gene are MNHEY and SMNVEV (reference sequence). CDR3 protein: CASSLLMERTDTQYF. CDR3 sequence (DNA): TGTGCCAGCAGTCTCTTAATGGAACGCACAGATACGCAGTATTTT.

The chain couples TRBV5-6 to TRBJ2-1; D call uncertain. Germline CDR1 reads SGHDT; CDR2 reads YYEEEE. V lost 0 bases and J 6 bases, leaving 10 bases between the germline ends. The CDR3 consists of 14 residues. CDR3: CASSLGTLSNEQFF. The CDR3 nucleotides are TGTGCCAGCAGCTTGGGAACCCTCAGCAATGAGCAGTTCTTC.

For this clone: The junction does not match germline at one end; this may be a read error. Distinct nucleotide sequences in the sample also encode this CDR3. The chain uses TRBV6-1 and TRBJ2-7; D perhaps matches TRBD1 (5 bases). Per germline, CDR1 MNHNS and CDR2 SASEGT. This CDR3 has 12 amino acids. CDR3 residues: CASNQGSYEQYF. For the CDR3, the DNA is TGTGCCAGCAATCAGGGATCCTACGAACAGTACTTC.

V gene TRBV7-9 combines with J gene TRBJ2-1; D not resolved. The CDR3 extends over 14 amino acids. Trimming left V 5 bases short and J 3 bases short, with 11 bases between. Per the germline V gene, CDR1 is SEHNR and CDR2 is FQNEAQ (reference sequence). The CDR3 loop reads CASSLHTDYNEQFF. The DNA of the CDR3 is TGTGCCAGCAGCCTCCATACCGACTACAATGAGCAGTTCTTC.

This sequence joins TRBV4-2 and TRBJ2-7; D might be TRBD2 (6 bases). The V gene's germline CDR1 is LGHNA and CDR2 YNFKEQ. V lost 3 bases to trimming and J lost 0 bases, with 15 bases between them. The CDR3 sequence is 16 residues long. This CDR3 is CASSHEGTGLSYEQYF. In DNA form, the CDR3 reads TGTGCCAGCAGCCACGAGGGGACGGGACTCTCCTACGAGCAGTACTTC.

This chain links TRBV27 with TRBJ1-2; TRBD1 matches 7 bases. V shed 5 bases, J shed 0 bases, and the junction held 9 bases outside the gene matches. Per germline, CDR1 MNHEY and CDR2 SMNVEV (reference sequence). The CDR3 extends over 16 amino acids. The CDR3 protein is CASSHFVRGANYGYTF. CDR3 nucleotide sequence: TGTGCCAGCAGTCATTTCGTCAGGGGGGCTAACTATGGCTACACCTTC.

The gene calls are TRBV9 and TRBJ2-7; 9 bases align to TRBD1. CDR3 length equals 14 residues. J was trimmed by 9 bases and V by 0 bases; bases with no gene match: 7. Germline assignment: CDR1 SGDLS and CDR2 YYNGEE. CDR3 loop: CASSVADRGEAQYF. CDR3 bases: TGTGCCAGCAGCGTAGCCGACAGGGGGGAAGCGCAGTACTTC.

V gene TRBV6-1 combines with J gene TRBJ2-7; D gene unclear. The V gene's germline CDR1 is MNHNS and CDR2 SASEGT. The CDR3 is 14 residues long. Deletions cut 1 base from V and 3 bases from J, with 10 bases between. The CDR3: CASSEVVGFYEQYF. For the CDR3, the DNA is TGTGCCAGCAGTGAAGTTGTAGGGTTCTACGAGCAGTACTTC.

This rearrangement joins TRBV5-1 to TRBJ2-1; 8 positions agree with TRBD1. Germline CDR1 SGHRS, CDR2 YFSETQ. The V gene end was trimmed by 5 bases and the J gene end by 9 bases; junction bases not matched to a gene: 4. The CDR3 length is 12 residues. As DNA, the CDR3 is TGCGCCAGCAGAGACAGGGGCCTTGAGCAGTTCTTC. Translation: CASRDRGLEQFF.

The gene calls are TRBV27 and TRBJ1-2; 7 nucleotides line up with TRBD1. This CDR3 spans 15 amino acids. CDR1 is MNHEY and CDR2 is SMNVEV in the germline V gene (reference sequence). V shed 5 bases and J 3 bases; nucleotides not matched to a gene: 9. CDR3 coding DNA: TGTGCCAGCAGTCTCAGGACAGGATTCCACTATGGCTACACCTTC. Translation: CASSLRTGFHYGYTF.

The chain recombines TRBV19 with TRBJ1-3, with no clear D. The V end lost 5 bases, the J end lost 0 bases, and 11 bases lay between the germline ends. The CDR3 spans 15 residues. Germline V gene lookup returns CDR1 LNHDA and CDR2 SQIVND (reference sequence). DNA of the CDR3: TGTGCCAGTAGTCTATCCGGGAGCTCTGGAAACACCATATATTTT. It translates to CASSLSGSSGNTIYF.

The chain carries TRBV28 and TRBJ1-2; D is undetermined. The V end was cut by 6 bases, the J end by 0 bases, with 17 bases between. The germline CDR1 and CDR2 sequences are MDHEN and SYDVKM. The CDR3 spans 16 residues. The DNA of the CDR3 is TGTGCCAGCAGGGCTACCCGCTGGGGTCCTAACTATGGCTACACCTTC. Amino acid sequence: CASRATRWGPNYGYTF.

The genes are TRBV29-1 and TRBJ2-7; D might be TRBD2 (6 bases). Germline loops: CDR1 SQVTM, CDR2 ANQGSEA. The CDR3 is 13 amino acids. Trimming pared 6 bases from V and 4 bases from J, leaving 16 bases between. CDR3 loop: CSVPTGSGYEQYF. CDR3 sequence (DNA): TGCAGCGTCCCCACGGGTAGCGGATACGAGCAGTACTTC.

The chain is built from TRBV6-5 and TRBJ2-5; TRBD2 is a possible D gene (5 bases). The V end lost 6 bases, the J end lost 3 bases, and 14 bases lay between the germline ends. There are 14 residues in the CDR3. The germline V gene encodes CDR1 MNHEY and CDR2 SVGAGI. This CDR3 reads CASSPRDPEETQYF. DNA for the CDR3: TGTGCCAGCAGCCCGAGGGATCCTGAAGAGACCCAGTACTTC.

The rearrangement links TRBV7-9 to TRBJ2-7; a weak D match, TRBD2 (5 bases). The CDR3 loop spans 17 amino acids. Trimming pared 5 bases from V and 3 bases from J, leaving 23 bases between. CDR1 is SEHNR, CDR2 FQNEAQ, per germline (reference sequence). The CDR3, as DNA: TGTGCCAGCAGCCCTCCCCGGGGTGTAGCGTCTTTCTACGAGCAGTACTTC. This encodes CASSPPRGVASFYEQYF. The full variable domain, with the rest looked up from reference TRBV7-9 and TRBJ2-7, is DTGVSQNPRHKITKRGQNVTFRCDPISEHNRLYWYRQTLGQGPEFLTYFQNEAQLEKSRLLSDRFSAERPKGSFSTLEIQRTEQGDSAMYLCASSPPRGVASFYEQYFGPGTRLTVT.

The rearrangement joins TRBV19 to TRBJ2-6, with D perhaps matching TRBD2 (5 bases). The CDR3 extends over 14 amino acids. Per germline, CDR1 LNHDA and CDR2 SQIVND (reference sequence). Trimming pared 4 bases from V and 1 base from J, leaving 5 bases between. CDR3 bases: TGTGCCAGTAGTACGGGGTCTGGGGCCAACGTCCTGACTTTC. Protein product: CASSTGSGANVLTF.

The chain joins TRBV4-2 to TRBJ2-1; TRBD1 is a possible D gene (6 bases). The germline V gene has CDR1 LGHNA and CDR2 YNFKEQ. V lost 0 bases to trimming and J lost 7 bases, with 16 bases between them. CDR3 length: 16 amino acids. The chain's CDR3 is CASSQDWGQATNEQFF. The CDR3 DNA is TGTGCCAGCAGCCAAGATTGGGGACAAGCTACGAATGAGCAGTTCTTC.

The V and J genes are TRBV11-2 and TRBJ1-2, with no clear D. This CDR3 is 13 amino acids long. Germline V gives CDR1 SGHAT, CDR2 FQNNGV. The germline V and J ends were trimmed by 1 base and 4 bases, with 7 bases remaining between them. The CDR3 DNA sequence: TGTGCCAGCAGCTTAGGCCCGCCCTATGGCTACACCTTC. Translated, it gives CASSLGPPYGYTF.

The chain recombines TRBV5-1 with TRBJ2-2, with 10 bases that match TRBD1. Germline CDR1 and CDR2: SGHRS and YFSETQ. The V segment lost 1 base and the J segment 4 bases; nucleotides outside the gene matches: 7. This CDR3 is built from 17 residues. The CDR3 protein is CASSLMARDRGTGELFF. CDR3 DNA: TGCGCCAGCAGCTTGATGGCCCGGGACAGGGGCACCGGGGAGCTGTTTTTT.

J is TRBJ1-2 and V is TRBV15; a weak D match, TRBD1 (6 bases). Deletions cut 5 bases from V and 7 bases from J, with 17 bases between. Germline values: CDR1 LNHNV, CDR2 YYDKDF (reference sequence). The CDR3 totals 14 residues. The CDR3 DNA follows: TGTGCCACCAGCCCAAGCGGGGGCAGCTCTGGCTACACCTTC. It translates to CATSPSGGSSGYTF.

This clone was recorded only once. The chain recombines TRBV10-3 with TRBJ2-3; 15 bases are a match to TRBD2. The CDR3 has 15 amino acids. Per germline, CDR1 ENHRY and CDR2 SYGVKD. V was clipped by 3 bases and J by 6 bases; unmatched bases: 1. The CDR3, as DNA: TGTGCCATCAGTGACGGGACTAGCGGGAGGGATACGCAGTATTTT. Protein sequence: CAISDGTSGRDTQYF.